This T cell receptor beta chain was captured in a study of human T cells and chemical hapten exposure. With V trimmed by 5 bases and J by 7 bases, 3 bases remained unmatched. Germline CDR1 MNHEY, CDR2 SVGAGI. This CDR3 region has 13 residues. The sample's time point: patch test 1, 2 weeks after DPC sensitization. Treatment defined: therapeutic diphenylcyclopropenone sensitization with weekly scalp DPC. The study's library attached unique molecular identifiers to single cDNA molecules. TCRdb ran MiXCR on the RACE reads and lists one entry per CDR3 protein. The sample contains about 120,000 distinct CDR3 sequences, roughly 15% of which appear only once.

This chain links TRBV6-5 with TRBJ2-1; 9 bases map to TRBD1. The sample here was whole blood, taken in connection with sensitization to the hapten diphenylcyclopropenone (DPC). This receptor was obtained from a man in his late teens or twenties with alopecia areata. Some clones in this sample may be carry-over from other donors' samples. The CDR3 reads CASSGTGRNEQFF. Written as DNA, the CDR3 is TGTGCCAGCAGTGGGACAGGGAGGAATGAGCAGTTCTTC.